These 8 T cell receptor beta chains originate from one sample sequenced in a study of blood T cell repertoires in COVID-19. Clones were sequenced by immunoSEQ multiplex PCR, and TCRdb holds only the in-frame ones, with some missing. The sample carries 100,000 to 150,000 clones, 84% recorded once. The material sequenced was peripheral blood. Receptor source: a young woman who had recovered from COVID-19.

This clone was recorded only once. As DNA, the CDR3 is TGTGCTAGTGGGGTGATTCAGGGCTCCACCGGGGAGCTGTTTTTT. Its protein is CASGVIQGSTGELFF. This chain joins TRBV12-5 and TRBJ2-2, with a tentative D call TRBD1 (5 bases). V shed 6 bases and J shed 4 bases, with 15 bases lying between them. The CDR3 has 15 amino acids. Per the germline V gene, CDR1 is LGHNT and CDR2 is FRNRAP. The full variable domain, completed using reference TRBV12-5 and TRBJ2-2, is DARVTQTPRHKVTEMGQEVTMRCQPILGHNTVFWYRQTMMQGLELLAYFRNRAPLDDSGMPKDRFSAEMPDATLATLKIQPSEPRDSAVYFCASGVIQGSTGELFFGEGSRLTVL.

The CDR3 region has the DNA TGTGCCAGCAGTGAAGGGACAGGGGGGAACTATGGCTACACCTTC. Encoded protein: CASSEGTGGNYGYTF. This chain joins TRBV6-1 and TRBJ1-2, with 10 bases fitting TRBD1. Germline lookup yields CDR1 MNHNS and CDR2 SASEGT. The junction had 1 base not matched to a gene; V was cut back by 1 base and J by 2 bases. The CDR3 spans 15 residues.

This chain connects TRBV9 to TRBJ2-5, with D possibly TRBD2 on 6 matching bases. Trimming took off 2 bases at V and 0 bases at J, with 14 bases between the two ends. The CDR3 totals 16 residues. Germline V lookup: CDR1 SGDLS, CDR2 YYNGEE. This CDR3 is CASSVGYGGNQETQYF. The CDR3 DNA reads TGTGCCAGCAGCGTGGGGTACGGGGGAAACCAAGAGACCCAGTACTTC.

This chain links TRBV7-8 with TRBJ2-7; TRBD2 matches at 7 bases. Trimming removed 5 bases from V and 7 bases from J; junction bases left unmatched: 11. The CDR3 is 14 residues long. Looked up from germline, CDR1 is SGHVS and CDR2 is FQNEAQ. CDR3 bases: TGTGCCAGCAGCCTCGGGGGGATCGGTTGGGAGCAGTACTTC. Its translation: CASSLGGIGWEQYF.

The table lists this clone with a few counts. The chain uses TRBV5-6 and TRBJ1-5; TRBD1 matches at 7 bases. CDR1 and CDR2 from the germline V gene are SGHDT and YYEEEE. The CDR3 is 15 residues long. V lost 2 bases, J lost 2 bases, and 4 bases stayed unmatched. This CDR3 is CASSFGTEGNQPQHF. DNA of the CDR3: TGTGCCAGCAGCTTCGGGACAGAAGGCAATCAGCCCCAGCATTTT.

The V gene is TRBV5-8, the J gene TRBJ1-1; 7 positions agree with TRBD1. The CDR3 consists of 13 residues. Germline V lookup: CDR1 SGHTS, CDR2 YDEGEE. After removal of 4 bases from V and 7 bases from J, the junction contained 7 bases not matched to a gene. The CDR3 DNA sequence: TGTGCCAGCAGCGGAGACAGGGAGGTTGAAGCTTTCTTT. Protein product: CASSGDREVEAFF.

The chain combines TRBV30 with TRBJ2-7; 9 bases agree with TRBD1. J was trimmed by 2 bases and V by 4 bases; bases with no gene match: 6. This CDR3 comprises 14 residues. Germline lookup yields CDR1 GTSNPN and CDR2 SVGIG (reference sequence). This CDR3 reads CAWIRWTGAYEQYF. The CDR3 coding sequence is TGTGCCTGGATTAGATGGACAGGGGCCTACGAGCAGTACTTC.

V gene TRBV5-1 combines with J gene TRBJ2-2, with TRBD1 matching 7 bases. The J segment lost 1 base and the V segment lost 2 bases, leaving 2 bases of the junction unmatched. Germline lookup yields CDR1 SGHRS and CDR2 YFSETQ. The CDR3 sequence is 15 residues long. CDR3 sequence (DNA): TGCGCCAGCAGCTTAAGGACAGGGAACACCGGGGAGCTGTTTTTT. Translated, it gives CASSLRTGNTGELFF.